This T cell receptor beta chain stems from a study of CD8+CD57+ T cells in acquired aplastic anemia. At the level of the study: Each DNA sample taken from sorted CD4+ and CD8+ cells came to about 3 ug on average.

Germline trimming cut 6 bases from V and 7 bases from J; bases unmatched to any gene: 7. There are 15 residues in the CDR3. Germline-derived CDR1 and CDR2 are SNHLY and FYNNEI. This clonotype was counted a few times. Its antigen is undetermined. TCR beta VDJ and CDR3 profiles were obtained from a genomic DNA template. TCRdb re-called the reads with MiXCR, one entry per CDR3 protein. The table includes around 180,000 distinct CDR3 sequences, around 66% detected once. Study-wide results and limits: Patients and controls were found to share about 31 CD8+ CDR3 sequences.

This TCR came from a human donor with severe aplastic anemia or a healthy control (not recorded which). This chain joins TRBV2 and TRBJ2-3; 13 nucleotides line up with TRBD2. The sequencing input was sorted CD4+, CD8+, or CD8+CD57+ T cells (not recorded which) from PBMCs. The CDR3 nucleotides read TGTGCCAGCAGCCCTGGGGGACTAGCGGGGAATACGCAGTATTTT. Translating gives CASSPGGLAGNTQYF.